The present T cell receptor (beta chain) was sequenced within a study of technical replicates of blood from several donors (dated by TCRdb to 2015 to 2018). This clone came up once. This receptor's antigen is unknown. One base away there is no much larger clone; base qualities are not given. Libraries were built with the immunoSEQ multiplex PCR assay. This immuneACCESS table, as held by TCRdb, lists in-frame sequences with V and J called but not all clones. Of the missing ones, under half trace to an unresolved V gene in checked studies; the others have no known cause. A total of approximately 12,000 clones appear in this sample, roughly 77% of them only once. The biggest ten clones account for 12% of the sample. Per the germline V gene (reference sequence), MNHNY is the CDR1 and SVGAGI is the CDR2. The CDR3 spans 14 residues, from the cysteine through the phenylalanine. The CDR3 DNA has 42 bases and is translated from base 1. Trimmed from V: 2 bases; trimmed from J: 5 bases; junction bases lacking a gene match: 3.

The V gene is TRBV6-6 and the J gene is TRBJ1-5; 7 bases in the junction line up with TRBD1. The receptor's source is a human donor in good health. The sample taken for sequencing was PBMCs. The DNA reads as follows: TGTGCCAGCAGTTACGGAACAGGGGATCAGCCCCAGCATTTT. It translates as CASSYGTGDQPQHF.